This T cell receptor beta chain was sequenced during a study of OX40 agonist ivuxolimab in advanced cancers. Looking at the study overall: Under the entry rules, prior anti-PD-1, anti-PD-L1 or anti-CTLA-4 therapy was allowed, and more than 35% had some.

Trimming at V came to 5 bases and at J to 11 bases, leaving 14 bases not matched to a gene. Germline V gene sequence: CDR1 MNHNY, CDR2 SVGAGI (reference sequence). This CDR3 comprises 14 residues. Some clones are missing from TCRdb's copy, which holds only in-frame ones; the method was immunoSEQ multiplex PCR. The table lists some 39,000 clones, 70% to 85% of them singletons. Study-level points and caveats: By week 6 at 0.1 to 3.0 mg/kg, blood CD4+ and CD8+ T cells had expanded clonally.

This clone was seen a handful of times. No antigen is known for it. Anyone with autoimmune disease history or systemic immunosuppression was excluded. V usage is TRBV6-6 and J usage is TRBJ2-7; 8 bases line up with TRBD1. The source was CD4+ or CD8+ T cells sorted from blood, collected in a trial of the OX40 agonist ivuxolimab. This receptor was taken from an adult with an advanced solid tumor such as melanoma, head and neck, liver or kidney cancer. CDR3 nucleotides: TGTGCCAGCAGTGCACCGGGACAGGTGGAACTCAAGTACTTC. Encoded protein: CASSAPGQVELKYF.